A single sample is the source of the 24 T cell receptor beta chains below, sequenced in a study of T-cell memory formation after mild COVID-19. MiXCR was run by TCRdb on the 5' RACE reads, yielding one entry per CDR3 protein. The sample yields approximately 350,000 distinct CDR3 sequences, around 28% seen once. The material sequenced was PBMCs or a T cell subset sorted from them (not recorded which). The receptors were gathered from an adult woman who had mild COVID-19 (a few samples of this study predate the infection). Cell type and time point are not known.

This clonotype showed up just a few times. The chain is built from TRBV6-6 and TRBJ2-1, with 7 bases matching TRBD1. Germline V CDR1 and CDR2: MNHNY, SVGAGI (reference sequence). CDR3 length equals 15 residues. The trim removed 6 bases at V and 8 bases at J, leaving 13 bases unmatched. DNA for the CDR3: TGTGCCAGCAGCAGACCGGGACAGAAAGGCGATGAGCAGTTCTTC. As protein: CASSRPGQKGDEQFF.

The gene calls are TRBV6-5 and TRBJ2-1; D may be TRBD2 (6 bases). Deletions cut 6 bases from V and 8 bases from J, with 17 bases between. CDR1 MNHEY and CDR2 SVGAGI come from the germline V gene. This CDR3 spans 14 amino acids. CDR3 sequence: CASSRRANSHEQFF. The CDR3 DNA reads as TGTGCCAGCAGCAGGAGGGCCAATAGCCATGAGCAGTTCTTC.

This sequence joins TRBV29-1 and TRBJ2-7; 7 bases line up with TRBD2. The V gene's germline CDR1 is SQVTM and CDR2 ANQGSEA. The CDR3 extends over 12 amino acids. The trim removed 3 bases at V and 4 bases at J, leaving 3 bases unmatched. The CDR3 DNA follows: TGCAGCGTTGAGGGAGGGAAATACGAGCAGTACTTC. Protein product: CSVEGGKYEQYF.

The chain uses TRBV5-1 and TRBJ2-7; D possibly matches TRBD1 or TRBD2 (5 bases each). Trimming removed 3 bases at V and 0 bases at J, with 10 bases between. The CDR3 runs 14 residues. Germline values: CDR1 SGHRS, CDR2 YFSETQ. CDR3 protein: CASSSGPRSYEQYF. CDR3 nucleotides: TGCGCCAGCAGCTCGGGACCCCGCTCCTACGAGCAGTACTTC.

This clonotype occurred a few times. The V call is TRBV5-5, the J call TRBJ2-5; D gene uncertain. Germline V gives CDR1 SGHKS, CDR2 YYEKEE (reference sequence). Between the trimmed V and J ends, which lost 0 bases and 2 bases, there was a span of 8 bases. The CDR3 totals 14 residues. In DNA form, the CDR3 reads TGTGCCAGCAGCTTGGAGTGGGTGCAAGAGACCCAGTACTTC. Protein product: CASSLEWVQETQYF.

The CDR3 sequence: CASSWGQIYGYTF. The CDR3 bases are TGTGCCAGCAGCTGGGGACAGATCTATGGCTACACCTTC. The rearrangement uses TRBV7-9 and TRBJ1-2, with 7 bases matching TRBD1. The CDR3 sequence is 13 residues long. V lost 4 bases and J lost 4; bases outside the gene matches: 3. Germline V gives CDR1 SEHNR, CDR2 FQNEAQ (reference sequence).

The table lists this clonotype with many counts. The chain recombines TRBV4-1 with TRBJ2-1; a possible D gene is TRBD2 (6 bases). V was pared by 4 bases and J by 5 bases, with 15 bases between. CDR1 and CDR2 (germline): MGHRA, YSYEKL. The CDR3 totals 15 residues. The CDR3 sequence: CASSPLTSGDNEQFF. The CDR3 nucleotides are TGCGCCAGCAGCCCTCTCACGTCGGGAGACAATGAGCAGTTCTTC.

The chain couples TRBV29-1 to TRBJ2-1; D gene ambiguous. The V end lost 1 base, the J end lost 0 bases, and 7 bases lay between the germline ends. The CDR3 sequence is 14 residues long. Germline V gene data show CDR1 as SQVTM and CDR2 as ANQGSEA. The CDR3 DNA is TGCAGCGTTGAAGGAGATAACTCCTACAATGAGCAGTTCTTC. Protein: CSVEGDNSYNEQFF.

V usage is TRBV12-3 or TRBV12-4 and J usage is TRBJ2-7, with 12 bases matching TRBD2. V lost 4 bases and J lost 2; bases outside the gene matches: 6. The CDR3 is made up of 16 amino acids. The CDR3 region is CASSSHRTSGAYEQYF. The CDR3 bases are TGTGCCAGCAGTTCCCACAGGACTAGCGGGGCCTACGAGCAGTACTTC.

This clonotype has a handful of counts. J is TRBJ2-7 and V is TRBV20-1; no firm D call. V gave up 7 bases and J gave up 1 base, with 5 bases separating them. CDR1 DFQATT and CDR2 SNEGSKA come from the germline V gene (reference sequence). CDR3 size: 10 residues. The CDR3 nucleotides read TGCAGTGGGGTGTCCTACGAGCAGTACTTC. Protein product: CSGVSYEQYF.

Only a few counts were recorded for this clonotype. Sequence at one end of the junction differs from germline and may be a read error. V is TRBV7-7 and J is TRBJ2-3; D possibly corresponds to TRBD2 (7 bases). CDR1 and CDR2 (germline): SSHAT, FNYEAQ (reference sequence). CDR3 length equals 15 residues. For the CDR3, the DNA is TGTGCTAGCAGCTTATCGCCGGGGGGCCCGGATACGCAGTATTTT. As protein: CASSLSPGGPDTQYF.

This chain links TRBV5-5 with TRBJ2-3; D uncertain. The CDR3 runs 15 residues. Germline CDR1 SGHKS, CDR2 YYEKEE (reference sequence). The V gene lost 0 bases and the J gene lost 11 bases, with 19 bases spanning the gap. The CDR3 coding sequence is TGTGCCAGCAGCTTGGAGCGATCTTGGGCGCCACAGCAGTATTTT. This translates into CASSLERSWAPQQYF.

In the case of this clonotype: A much larger clone is a single base away; this may be a read error. The gene calls are TRBV4-1 and TRBJ2-1; TRBD2 aligns across 8 bases. This CDR3 is 15 amino acids long. The V gene's germline CDR1 is MGHRA and CDR2 YSYEKL. CDR3 region: CASSQDSGGAGEQLF. The DNA for the CDR3 is TGCGCCAGCAGCCAAGATTCCGGGGGGGCCGGTGAGCAGTTGTTC.

In DNA, the CDR3 is TGTGCCAGCAGTCCCTCGAGGCCCACCGGGGAGCTGTTTTTT. Its protein product is CASSPSRPTGELFF. V is TRBV12-3 or TRBV12-4 and J is TRBJ2-2; D is ambiguous. This CDR3 spans 14 amino acids. V was cut by 5 bases and J by 4 bases, with 11 bases left in between.

The chain recombines TRBV12-3 or TRBV12-4 with TRBJ1-1, with D maybe TRBD1 (6 bases). This CDR3 is 21 amino acids long. The ends were cut back, 4 bases at V and 0 bases at J, with 30 bases in the middle. The CDR3 region is CASSSTLGDPGHRRLNTEAFF. The CDR3, as DNA: TGTGCCAGCAGTTCCACCTTAGGGGATCCGGGACATCGGAGGTTGAACACTGAAGCTTTCTTT.

This chain joins TRBV6-5 and TRBJ1-1; D perhaps matches TRBD1 (5 bases). Germline V gene sequence: CDR1 MNHEY, CDR2 SVGAGI. There are 19 residues in the CDR3. V was cut by 2 bases and J by 1 base, with 23 bases left in between. The CDR3 loop reads CASSYLAEGERGWNTEAFF. The CDR3 DNA reads as TGTGCCAGCAGTTACCTTGCTGAAGGGGAGCGGGGTTGGAACACTGAAGCTTTCTTT.

The DNA of the CDR3 is TGCAGTGCTAGTCGGGGGGATGGCTACACCTTC. Residues: CSASRGDGYTF. The chain uses TRBV20-1 and TRBJ1-2; possible D gene TRBD1, 5 bases. Germline V lookup: CDR1 DFQATT, CDR2 SNEGSKA (reference sequence). The CDR3 has 11 amino acids. V gave up 3 bases and J gave up 6 bases, with 8 bases separating them.

This clonotype turned up a few times. The chain has TRBV12-3 or TRBV12-4 and TRBJ2-1, with D possibly matching TRBD2 (6 bases). The V gene lost 2 bases and the J gene lost 9 bases, with 11 bases spanning the gap. The CDR3 is made up of 13 amino acids. The CDR3 DNA sequence: TGTGCCAGCAGTTTATGGGGGGACGGTGAGCAGTTCTTC. Translating gives CASSLWGDGEQFF.

This clonotype has more than one count but fewer than ten. The CDR3 region is CSARQSNQPQHF. CDR3 nucleotide sequence: TGCAGTGCTAGACAGAGCAATCAGCCCCAGCATTTT. The genes are TRBV20-1 and TRBJ1-5, with D unresolved. CDR3 length: 12 amino acids. V lost 2 bases to trimming and J lost 1 base, with 3 bases between them. Germline V gene sequence: CDR1 DFQATT, CDR2 SNEGSKA (reference sequence).

This clonotype was detected a few times. The V and J genes are TRBV12-3 or TRBV12-4 and TRBJ2-2; 8 bases agree with TRBD1. This CDR3 spans 15 amino acids. Germline trimming cut 6 bases from V and 3 bases from J; bases unmatched to any gene: 6. The CDR3 DNA reads TGTGCCAGCAGATCAGGGGGCCACGACACCGGGGAGCTGTTTTTT. Translated: CASRSGGHDTGELFF.

This clonotype was seen more than once but under ten times. The chain recombines TRBV6-2 or TRBV6-3 with TRBJ2-6, with 7 bases matching TRBD1. The junction had 8 bases not matched to a gene; V was cut back by 5 bases and J by 4 bases. CDR1 MNHEY and CDR2 SVGEGT come from the germline V gene. The CDR3 is 16 residues long. CDR3 coding DNA: TGTGCCAGCAGTACACGACAGGGCACCGGGGCCAACGTCCTGACTTTC. The encoded protein is CASSTRQGTGANVLTF.

The sample holds a few counts of this clonotype. The J gene is TRBJ2-3, the V gene TRBV5-1; D call uncertain. The CDR3 totals 14 residues. The germline CDR1 and CDR2 sequences are SGHRS and YFSETQ. V lost 5 bases and J lost 0, with 10 bases in between. This CDR3 is CASRRLPSTDTQYF. The CDR3 nucleotides are TGCGCCAGCAGGCGACTCCCTAGCACAGATACGCAGTATTTT. Based on the CDR3 plus reference TRBV5-1 and TRBJ2-3, the full variable domain is KAGVTQTPRYLIKTRGQQVTLSCSPISGHRSVSWYQQTPGQGLQFLFEYFSETQRNKGNFPGRFSGRQFSNSRSEMNVSTLELGDSALYLCASRRLPSTDTQYFGPGTRLTVL.

The rearrangement uses TRBV18 and TRBJ2-5, with a tentative D call TRBD2 (7 bases). From germline, CDR1 is KGHSH and CDR2 LQKENI. Trimming pared 3 bases from V and 2 bases from J, leaving 13 bases between. This CDR3 is 15 amino acids long. CDR3 sequence (DNA): TGTGCCAGCTCACCGGGGGCGGGAGCGCAAGAGACCCAGTACTTC. Protein sequence: CASSPGAGAQETQYF.

This clonotype was seen a single time. The J gene is TRBJ2-3, the V gene TRBV12-3 or TRBV12-4; D may be TRBD1 (6 bases). The CDR3 is 17 residues long. V lost 6 bases and J lost 0, with 19 bases in between. This CDR3 is CASRATGTSTSTDTQYF. CDR3 nucleotides: TGTGCCAGCAGGGCTACCGGGACATCAACTAGCACAGATACGCAGTATTTT.